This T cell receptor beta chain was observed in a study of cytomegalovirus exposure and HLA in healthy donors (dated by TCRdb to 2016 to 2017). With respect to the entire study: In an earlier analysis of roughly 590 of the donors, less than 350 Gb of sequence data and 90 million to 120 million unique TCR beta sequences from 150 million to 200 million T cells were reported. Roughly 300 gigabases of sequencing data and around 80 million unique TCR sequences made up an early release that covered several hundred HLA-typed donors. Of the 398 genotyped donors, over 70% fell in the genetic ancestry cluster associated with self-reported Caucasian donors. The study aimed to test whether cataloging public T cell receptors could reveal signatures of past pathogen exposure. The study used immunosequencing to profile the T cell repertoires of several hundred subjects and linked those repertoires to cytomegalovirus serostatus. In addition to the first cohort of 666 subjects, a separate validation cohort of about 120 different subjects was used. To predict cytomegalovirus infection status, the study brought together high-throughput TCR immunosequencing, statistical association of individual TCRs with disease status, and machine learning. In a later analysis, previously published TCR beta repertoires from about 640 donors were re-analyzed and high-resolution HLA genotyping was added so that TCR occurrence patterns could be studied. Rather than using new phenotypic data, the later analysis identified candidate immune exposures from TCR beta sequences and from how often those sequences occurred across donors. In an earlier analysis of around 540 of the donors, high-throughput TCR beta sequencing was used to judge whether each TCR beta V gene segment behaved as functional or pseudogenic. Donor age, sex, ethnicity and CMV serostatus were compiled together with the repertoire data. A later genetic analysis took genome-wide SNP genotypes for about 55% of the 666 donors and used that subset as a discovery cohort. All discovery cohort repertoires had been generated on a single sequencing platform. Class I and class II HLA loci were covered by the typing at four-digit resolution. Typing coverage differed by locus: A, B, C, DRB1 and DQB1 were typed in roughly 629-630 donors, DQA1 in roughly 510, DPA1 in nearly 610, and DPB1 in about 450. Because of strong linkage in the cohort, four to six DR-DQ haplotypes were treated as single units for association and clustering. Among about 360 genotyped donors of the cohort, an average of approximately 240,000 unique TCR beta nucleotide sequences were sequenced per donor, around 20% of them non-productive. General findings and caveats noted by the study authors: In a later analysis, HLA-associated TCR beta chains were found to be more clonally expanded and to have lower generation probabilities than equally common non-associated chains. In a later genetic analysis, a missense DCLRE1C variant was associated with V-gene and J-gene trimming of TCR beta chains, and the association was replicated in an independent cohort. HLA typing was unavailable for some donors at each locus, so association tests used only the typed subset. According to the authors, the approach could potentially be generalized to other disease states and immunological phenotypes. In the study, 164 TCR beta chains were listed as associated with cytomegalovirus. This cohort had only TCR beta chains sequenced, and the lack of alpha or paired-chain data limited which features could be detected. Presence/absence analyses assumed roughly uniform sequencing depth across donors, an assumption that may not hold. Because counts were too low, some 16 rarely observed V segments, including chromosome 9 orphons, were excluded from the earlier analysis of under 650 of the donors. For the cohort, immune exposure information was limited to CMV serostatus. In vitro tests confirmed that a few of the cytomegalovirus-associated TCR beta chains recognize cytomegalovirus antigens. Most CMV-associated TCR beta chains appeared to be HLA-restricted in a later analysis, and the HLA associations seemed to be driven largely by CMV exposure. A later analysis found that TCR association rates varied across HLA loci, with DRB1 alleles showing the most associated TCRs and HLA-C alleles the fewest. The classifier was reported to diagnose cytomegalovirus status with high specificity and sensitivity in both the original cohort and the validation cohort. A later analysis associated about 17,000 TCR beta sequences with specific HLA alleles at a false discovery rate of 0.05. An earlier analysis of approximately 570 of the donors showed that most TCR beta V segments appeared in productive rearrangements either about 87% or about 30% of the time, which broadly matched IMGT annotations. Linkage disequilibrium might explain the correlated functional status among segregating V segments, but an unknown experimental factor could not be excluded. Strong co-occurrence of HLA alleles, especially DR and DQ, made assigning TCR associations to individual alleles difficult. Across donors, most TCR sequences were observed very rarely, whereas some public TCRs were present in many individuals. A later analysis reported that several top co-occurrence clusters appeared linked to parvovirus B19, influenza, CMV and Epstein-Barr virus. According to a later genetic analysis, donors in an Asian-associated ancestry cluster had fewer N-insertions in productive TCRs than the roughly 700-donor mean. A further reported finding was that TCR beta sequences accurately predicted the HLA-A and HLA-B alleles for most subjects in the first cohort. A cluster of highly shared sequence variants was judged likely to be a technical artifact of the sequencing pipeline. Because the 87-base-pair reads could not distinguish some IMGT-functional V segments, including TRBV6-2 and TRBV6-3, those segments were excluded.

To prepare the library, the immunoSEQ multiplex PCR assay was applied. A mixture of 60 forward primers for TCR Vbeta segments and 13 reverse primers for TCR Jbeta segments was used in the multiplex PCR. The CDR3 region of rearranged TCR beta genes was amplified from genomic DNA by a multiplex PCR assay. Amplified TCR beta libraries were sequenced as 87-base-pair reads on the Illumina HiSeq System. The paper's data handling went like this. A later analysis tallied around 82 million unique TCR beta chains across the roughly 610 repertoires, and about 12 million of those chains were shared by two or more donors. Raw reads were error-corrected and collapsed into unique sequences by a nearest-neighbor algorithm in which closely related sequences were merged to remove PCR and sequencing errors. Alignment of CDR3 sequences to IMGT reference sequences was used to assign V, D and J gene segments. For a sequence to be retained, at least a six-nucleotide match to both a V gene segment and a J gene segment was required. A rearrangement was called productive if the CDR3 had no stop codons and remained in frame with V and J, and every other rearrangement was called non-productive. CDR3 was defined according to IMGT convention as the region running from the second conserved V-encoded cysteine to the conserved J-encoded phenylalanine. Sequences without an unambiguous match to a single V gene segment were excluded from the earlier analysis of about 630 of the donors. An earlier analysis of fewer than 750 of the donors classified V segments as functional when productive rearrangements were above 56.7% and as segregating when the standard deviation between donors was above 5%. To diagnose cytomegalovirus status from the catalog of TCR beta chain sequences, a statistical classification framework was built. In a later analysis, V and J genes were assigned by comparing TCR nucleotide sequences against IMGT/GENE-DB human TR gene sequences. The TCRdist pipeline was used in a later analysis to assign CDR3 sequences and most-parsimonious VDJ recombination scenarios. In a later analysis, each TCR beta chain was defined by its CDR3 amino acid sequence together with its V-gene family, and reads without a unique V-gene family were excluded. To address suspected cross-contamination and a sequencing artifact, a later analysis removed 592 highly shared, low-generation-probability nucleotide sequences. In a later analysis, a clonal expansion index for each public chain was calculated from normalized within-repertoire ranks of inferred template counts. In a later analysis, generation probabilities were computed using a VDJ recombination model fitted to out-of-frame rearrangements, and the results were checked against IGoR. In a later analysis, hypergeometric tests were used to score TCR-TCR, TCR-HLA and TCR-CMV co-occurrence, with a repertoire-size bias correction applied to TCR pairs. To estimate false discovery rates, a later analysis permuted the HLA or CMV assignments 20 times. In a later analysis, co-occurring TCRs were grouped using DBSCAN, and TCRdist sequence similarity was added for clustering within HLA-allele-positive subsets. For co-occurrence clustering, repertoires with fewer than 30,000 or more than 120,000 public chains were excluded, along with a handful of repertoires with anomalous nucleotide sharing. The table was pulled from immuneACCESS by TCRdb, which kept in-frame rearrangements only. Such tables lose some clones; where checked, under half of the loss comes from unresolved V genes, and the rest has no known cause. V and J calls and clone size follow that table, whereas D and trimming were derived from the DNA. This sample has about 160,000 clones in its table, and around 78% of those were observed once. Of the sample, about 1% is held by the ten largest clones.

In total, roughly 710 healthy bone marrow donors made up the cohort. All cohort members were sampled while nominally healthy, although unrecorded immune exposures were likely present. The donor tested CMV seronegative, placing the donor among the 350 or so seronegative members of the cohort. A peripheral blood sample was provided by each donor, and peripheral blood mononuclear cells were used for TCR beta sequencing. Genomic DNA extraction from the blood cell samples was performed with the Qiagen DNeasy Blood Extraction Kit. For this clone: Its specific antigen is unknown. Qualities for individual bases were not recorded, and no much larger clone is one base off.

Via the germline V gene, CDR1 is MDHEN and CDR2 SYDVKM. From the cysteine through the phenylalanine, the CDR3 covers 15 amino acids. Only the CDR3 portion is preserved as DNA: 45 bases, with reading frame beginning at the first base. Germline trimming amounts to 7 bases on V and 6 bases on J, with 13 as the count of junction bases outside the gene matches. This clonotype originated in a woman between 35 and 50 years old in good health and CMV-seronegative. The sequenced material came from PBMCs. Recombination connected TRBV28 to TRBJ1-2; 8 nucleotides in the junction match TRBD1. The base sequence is TGTGCCAGCAAAGGAGGCAGGGGGCGAGGGAATGGCTACACCTTC. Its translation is CASKGGRGRGNGYTF.